The 9 T cell receptor beta chains below come from one sample, sequenced in a study of PD-1 blockade in classical Hodgkin lymphoma. Profiling relied on immunoSEQ multiplex PCR, and the TCRdb table lists in-frame clones only, not all of them. Of 90,000 to 130,000 clones in the sample, 89% were seen once. No patient escaped relapse after autologous stem cell transplantation, and brentuximab vedotin exposure varied. Sequenced material: peripheral blood mononuclear cells (PBMCs), taken before the second cycle of nivolumab. These receptors came from a human donor with classical Hodgkin lymphoma.

The chain has TRBV30 and TRBJ2-6; 8 nucleotides agree with TRBD2. After removal of 2 bases from V and 0 bases from J, the junction contained 3 bases not matched to a gene. Germline V CDR1 and CDR2: GTSNPN, SVGIG (reference sequence). The CDR3 consists of 16 residues. CDR3 DNA sequence: TGTGCCTGGAGTTCCGGGGGGGGCTCTGGGGCCAACGTCCTGACTTTC. It translates to CAWSSGGGSGANVLTF.

The rearrangement joins TRBV27 to TRBJ1-1; D uncertain. CDR3 length: 13 amino acids. The ends were cut back, 2 bases at V and 4 bases at J, with 8 bases in the middle. The germline gives CDR1 MNHEY, CDR2 SMNVEV (reference sequence). The CDR3 DNA follows: TGTGCCAGCAGTTTAGGGGAGGGCACTGAAGCTTTCTTT. It specifies CASSLGEGTEAFF.

The chain couples TRBV11-2 to TRBJ2-4; 10 nucleotides match TRBD1. With 0 bases clipped from V and 2 bases from J, the junction kept 10 bases outside the gene matches. The CDR3 loop spans 19 amino acids. In germline, CDR1 is SGHAT, CDR2 FQNNGV. The CDR3 bases are TGTGCCAGCAGCTTAGATGTGGGACAGGGGTCTCGGACCAAAAACATTCAGTACTTC. Translating gives CASSLDVGQGSRTKNIQYF.

This clone showed up just a few times. The J gene is TRBJ1-2, the V gene TRBV6-1; D unclear. CDR3 size: 15 residues. Trimming cost V 3 bases and J 7 bases, with 18 bases left between them. From germline, CDR1 is MNHNS and CDR2 SASEGT. CDR3 sequence: CASSEGSRYYGGYTF. In DNA form, the CDR3 reads TGTGCCAGCAGTGAGGGGAGCCGGTATTATGGTGGCTACACCTTC.

This chain joins TRBV29-1 and TRBJ1-5; 8 bases map to TRBD1. V gave up 4 bases and J gave up 6 bases; unmatched junction bases: 8. The CDR3 spans 14 residues. CDR1 is SQVTM and CDR2 is ANQGSEA in the germline V gene. The chain's CDR3 is CSVGGTGAGQPQHF. CDR3 bases: TGCAGCGTTGGGGGGACAGGCGCAGGTCAGCCCCAGCATTTT.

The gene calls are TRBV7-2 and TRBJ2-1, with a possible D match to TRBD2 (5 bases). The V end was cut by 4 bases, the J end by 4 bases, with 11 bases between. This CDR3 comprises 14 residues. The germline V gene has CDR1 SGHTA and CDR2 FQGNSA. The CDR3 loop is CASSSDWLYNEQFF. The CDR3 DNA follows: TGTGCCAGCAGCTCGGACTGGTTATACAATGAGCAGTTCTTC. The variable domain in full, with the rest retrieved from reference TRBV7-2 and TRBJ2-1, is GAGVSQSPSNKVTEKGKDVELRCDPISGHTALYWYRQSLGQGLEFLIYFQGNSAPDKSGLPSDRFSAERTGGSVSTLTIQRTQQEDSAVYLCASSSDWLYNEQFFGPGTRLTVL.

The chain recombines TRBV5-8 with TRBJ1-5; a possible D gene is TRBD1 (6 bases). Germline CDR1 SGHTS, CDR2 YDEGEE. The CDR3 runs to 16 residues. The V and J ends lost 0 bases and 5 bases respectively, with 15 bases between them. The CDR3 here is CASSLDSGEVDQPQHF. CDR3 bases: TGTGCCAGCAGCTTGGATTCAGGGGAGGTGGATCAGCCCCAGCATTTT.

This chain connects TRBV30 to TRBJ1-3, with D tentatively TRBD1 (5 bases). With 2 bases removed from V and 8 bases from J, the gap between germline ends came to 13 bases. Germline V gene lookup returns CDR1 GTSNPN and CDR2 SVGIG (reference sequence). The CDR3 is 13 amino acids. CDR3 region: CAWSSRKGHTIYF. For the CDR3, the DNA is TGTGCCTGGAGTTCCCGAAAGGGGCACACCATATATTTT. The variable domain in full, completed from reference TRBV30 and TRBJ1-3, reads SQTIHQWPATLVQPVGSPLSLECTVEGTSNPNLYWYRQAAGRGLQLLFYSVGIGQISSEVPQNLSASRPQDRQFILSSKKLLLSDSGFYLCAWSSRKGHTIYFGEGSWLTVV.

The chain employs TRBV27 and TRBJ2-1; no clear D gene. Germline V gives CDR1 MNHEY, CDR2 SMNVEV (reference sequence). The length of the CDR3 is 14 residues. Deletions cut 4 bases from V and 2 bases from J, with 9 bases between. Written as DNA, the CDR3 is TGTGCCAGCAGTTATACAGCAGCCTACAATGAGCAGTTCTTC. Translating it yields CASSYTAAYNEQFF.